The source of this T cell receptor (beta chain) is a study of cytomegalovirus exposure and HLA in healthy donors. Study results and limitations: Listed as cytomegalovirus-associated were 150 or so TCR beta chains. TRBV6-2, TRBV6-3 and other indistinguishable V segments were excluded. One variant, a missense change in DCLRE1C, was linked in a later analysis to TCR beta V- and J-gene trimming.

This clone was seen only a few times. What it binds is not known. Trimming took off 5 bases at V and 4 bases at J, with 10 bases between the two ends. There are 13 residues in the CDR3. Per germline, CDR1 SGDLS and CDR2 YYNGEE. PCR was performed using 60 Vbeta and 13 Jbeta primers. Authors' analysis steps: The count from a later analysis was some 80 million unique TCR beta chains, about 10 million of them shared. Some clones are missing from TCRdb's copy, which holds only in-frame ones; the method was immunoSEQ multiplex PCR. The V and J calls and the clone size are those of that table, but D and trimming were determined from the DNA. This table holds 150,000 to 200,000 clones, about 81% found once.

This sequence was found in a woman aged 45 to 65 in good health and CMV-seropositive. The chain recombines TRBV9 with TRBJ2-1, with TRBD2 as a possible D gene (5 bases). The material sequenced was PBMCs. CDR3 in amino acids: CASSLPGYNEQFF. The DNA for the CDR3 is TGTGCCAGCAGTCTCCCGGGGTACAATGAGCAGTTCTTC.